The clone carrying this T cell receptor beta chain was counted a single time. The V segment lost 0 bases and the J segment 6 bases; nucleotides outside the gene matches: 10. CDR1 SGHRS and CDR2 YFSETQ come from the germline V gene. The CDR3 spans 17 residues. Per the authors' pipeline: Estimation of nucleated cell counts relied on the amplification of reference gene primers. Profiled with immunoSEQ multiplex PCR; TCRdb holds only in-frame clones, not every one. V, J and clone size were drawn from that table, and D and trimming were deduced from the DNA. This table holds a few hundred thousand clones, under 95% found once. The data stem from a study of blood T cell repertoires in COVID-19.

The chain is built from TRBV5-1 and TRBJ2-1, with 9 positions matching TRBD2. The clonotype originates from a woman aged 30 to 39 who had recovered from COVID-19. The specimen was PBMCs or T cells enriched from blood (not recorded which). The CDR3 loop reads CASSLAPGAGGANEQFF. CDR3 in DNA: TGCGCCAGCAGCTTGGCCCCCGGTGCGGGAGGGGCCAATGAGCAGTTCTTC.